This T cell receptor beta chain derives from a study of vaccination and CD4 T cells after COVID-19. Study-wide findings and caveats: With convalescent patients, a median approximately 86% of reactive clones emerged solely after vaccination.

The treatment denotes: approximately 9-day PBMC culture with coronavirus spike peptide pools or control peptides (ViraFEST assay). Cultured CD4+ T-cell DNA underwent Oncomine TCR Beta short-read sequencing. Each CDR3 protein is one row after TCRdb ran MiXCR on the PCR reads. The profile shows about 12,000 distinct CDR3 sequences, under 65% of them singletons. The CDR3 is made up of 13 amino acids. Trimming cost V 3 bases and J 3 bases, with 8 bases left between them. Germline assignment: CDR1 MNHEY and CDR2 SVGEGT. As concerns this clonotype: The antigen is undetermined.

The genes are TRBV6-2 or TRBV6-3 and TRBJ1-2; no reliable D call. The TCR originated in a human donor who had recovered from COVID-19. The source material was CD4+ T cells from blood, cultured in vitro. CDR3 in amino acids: CASSYFRDYGYTF. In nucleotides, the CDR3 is TGTGCCAGCAGTTATTTCCGGGACTATGGCTACACCTTC.